One sample yielded the 20 T cell receptor beta chains listed below, sequenced in a study of graft-versus-host responses after intestinal transplantation. Sequenced by immunoSEQ multiplex PCR; TCRdb stores in-frame clones only, minus some. The repertoire includes tens of thousands of clones, around 90% of them detected once, and around 5.8% sits in the top ten. The antigens for these receptors are not known. Sequencing used unstimulated CD8+ T cells sorted from spleen or lymph node cells, obtained before intestinal transplant. All receptors derive from a human donor who received an intestinal transplant.

The chain is built from TRBV10-3 and TRBJ1-5; the D is unclear. CDR1 and CDR2 (germline): ENHRY, SYGVKD. Deletions cut 3 bases from V and 4 bases from J, with 10 bases between. There are 14 residues in the CDR3. CDR3 sequence reads: CAISDDRTNQPQHF. CDR3 in DNA: TGTGCCATCAGTGACGACCGAACGAATCAGCCCCAGCATTTT.

The table lists this clone with many counts. The chain carries TRBV6-1 and TRBJ1-5; 8 bases line up with TRBD1. The V gene's germline CDR1 is MNHNS and CDR2 SASEGT. The CDR3 runs 15 residues. The ends lost 2 bases at V and 2 bases at J; junction bases unmatched: 2. CDR3: CASSEKTGGNQPQHF. The DNA of the CDR3 is TGTGCCAGCAGTGAAAAGACAGGGGGCAATCAGCCCCAGCATTTT.

This clone was observed a few times. Other DNA sequences in the same sample also yield this CDR3. The rearrangement joins TRBV27 to TRBJ2-5; no firm D call. The germline V gene encodes CDR1 MNHEY and CDR2 SMNVEV (reference sequence). The CDR3 totals 11 residues. V was pared by 3 bases and J by 4 bases, with 3 bases between. The CDR3 DNA reads as TGTGCCAGCAGTTTGGGAGAGACCCAGTACTTC. Residues: CASSLGETQYF.

The chain is built from TRBV5-1 and TRBJ1-1, with D unresolved. Deletions cut 0 bases from V and 4 bases from J, with 10 bases between. CDR3 size: 14 residues. The germline V gene has CDR1 SGHRS and CDR2 YFSETQ. This CDR3 is CASSLGRDGTEAFF. In DNA form, the CDR3 reads TGCGCCAGCAGCTTGGGTCGGGATGGCACTGAAGCTTTCTTT. Supplemented by reference TRBV5-1 and TRBJ1-1, the full variable domain reads KAGVTQTPRYLIKTRGQQVTLSCSPISGHRSVSWYQQTPGQGLQFLFEYFSETQRNKGNFPGRFSGRQFSNSRSEMNVSTLELGDSALYLCASSLGRDGTEAFFGQGTRLTVV.

The chain is built from TRBV6-6 and TRBJ2-5; D gene uncertain. Germline values: CDR1 MNHNY, CDR2 SVGAGI (reference sequence). The V and J ends lost 7 bases and 4 bases respectively, with 4 bases between them. This CDR3 contains 10 residues. This CDR3 is CASTGETQYF. DNA of the CDR3: TGTGCCAGCACCGGAGAGACCCAGTACTTC.

The rearrangement links TRBV6-1 to TRBJ2-7; D perhaps matches TRBD2 (5 bases). V was pared by 5 bases and J by 2 bases, with 13 bases between. Germline loops: CDR1 MNHNS, CDR2 SASEGT. The CDR3 spans 14 residues. Here the CDR3 DNA reads TGTGCCAGCAGTCCTAGGAGGTACCCCTACGAGCAGTACTTC. Protein: CASSPRRYPYEQYF.

Written as DNA, the CDR3 is TGTGCCATCAGTGAGTCGGCTCTAGCGGGGGACCTCCAAGAGACCCAGTACTTC. Amino acids: CAISESALAGDLQETQYF. This sequence joins TRBV10-3 and TRBJ2-5; 10 bases align to TRBD2. V trimming: 0 bases; J trimming: 1 base; junction bases outside the gene matches: 8. The CDR3 covers 18 residues. Germline V gene data show CDR1 as ENHRY and CDR2 as SYGVKD.

The chain couples TRBV4-1 to TRBJ2-2; 8 bases map to TRBD1. This CDR3 contains 16 residues. CDR1 and CDR2 (germline): MGHRA, YSYEKL. Unmatched junction bases numbered 6, after V lost 1 base and J lost 5 bases. The CDR3, as DNA: TGCGCCAGCAGCCAAGCAGGGGGCGGTCGAACCGGGGAGCTGTTTTTT. This encodes CASSQAGGGRTGELFF.

The chain recombines TRBV28 with TRBJ2-7; TRBD2 matches at 12 bases. CDR3 length: 19 residues. The germline gives CDR1 MDHEN, CDR2 SYDVKM. V shed 1 base, J shed 2 bases, and the junction held 12 bases outside the gene matches. The CDR3 loop is CASSLSPQTSGRLAYEQYF. DNA of the CDR3: TGTGCCAGCAGTTTATCCCCCCAGACTAGCGGGAGACTAGCCTACGAGCAGTACTTC.

This chain links TRBV6-6 with TRBJ2-7; 7 nucleotides line up with TRBD1. The CDR3 runs to 14 residues. V shed 5 bases, J shed 6 bases, and the junction held 10 bases outside the gene matches. Germline values: CDR1 MNHNY, CDR2 SVGAGI (reference sequence). The CDR3 DNA follows: TGTGCCAGCAGTCCAGGGGACAGATTCTTCGAGCAGTACTTC. It translates to CASSPGDRFFEQYF.

The V and J genes are TRBV29-1 and TRBJ2-2, with D perhaps TRBD2 (6 bases). CDR3 length: 15 residues. Trimming took off 4 bases at V and 2 bases at J, with 14 bases between the two ends. From germline, CDR1 is SQVTM and CDR2 ANQGSEA. The CDR3 DNA follows: TGCAGCGTTGCCCTTGGGGACTCAAACACCGGGGAGCTGTTTTTT. It translates to CSVALGDSNTGELFF.

Comments on this clone: The junction and the germline gene differ at one end; a read error may be behind it. The chain couples TRBV9 to TRBJ1-5; D is possibly TRBD1 (5 bases). There are 15 residues in the CDR3. The germline CDR1 and CDR2 sequences are SGDLS and YYNGEE. CDR3 loop: CASGVGGRGDQPQHF. The CDR3 bases are TGTGCCAGCGGCGTAGGCGGCCGGGGCGATCAGCCCCAGCATTTT.

This clone showed up just once. This chain uses TRBV5-1 with TRBJ2-7; D perhaps matches TRBD2 (6 bases). The CDR3 is made up of 15 amino acids. The V gene lost 4 bases and the J gene lost 4 bases, with 18 bases spanning the gap. Germline loops: CDR1 SGHRS, CDR2 YFSETQ. CDR3: CASSPGLPDPYEQYF. The CDR3 region has the DNA TGCGCCAGCAGCCCCGGACTACCAGACCCTTACGAGCAGTACTTC.

Comment on this clone: This sequence is one base from a far larger clone and is likely a read error. CDR3 nucleotide sequence: TGTGCCAGCAGCTTAGCCAGGACAGATACGCAGTATTTT. Translation: CASSLARTDTQYF. J is TRBJ2-3 and V is TRBV7-9, with D unresolved. V was cut by 0 bases and J by 3 bases, with 4 bases left in between. The germline gives CDR1 SEHNR, CDR2 FQNEAQ (reference sequence). The CDR3 has 13 residues.

This chain joins TRBV2 and TRBJ2-7; D unresolved. Germline V gene lookup returns CDR1 SNHLY and CDR2 FYNNEI. The CDR3 is made up of 13 amino acids. V was clipped by 6 bases and J by 1 base, with 10 bases between them. This CDR3 is CASRNRLSYEQYF. CDR3 nucleotides: TGTGCCAGCAGAAATAGGTTGTCCTACGAGCAGTACTTC. Together with reference TRBV2 and TRBJ2-7, the CDR3 gives the full variable domain: EPEVTQTPSHQVTQMGQEVILRCVPISNHLYFYWYRQILGQKVEFLVSFYNNEISEKSEIFDDQFSVERPDGSNFTLKIRSTKLEDSAMYFCASRNRLSYEQYFGPGTRLTVT.

The gene calls are TRBV9 and TRBJ2-3; TRBD2 matches 10 bases. Germline V lookup: CDR1 SGDLS, CDR2 YYNGEE. J gave up 2 bases and V 4 bases, and 4 bases lay outside the gene matches. CDR3 length equals 15 residues. The CDR3 nucleotides are TGTGCCAGCAGCATCGGGACTAGCGACACAGATACGCAGTATTTT. Translated: CASSIGTSDTDTQYF.

CDR3 in DNA: TGTGCCAGCCTACAGTTCATGAACACTGAAGCTTTCTTT. Translated, it gives CASLQFMNTEAFF. This chain joins TRBV6-5 and TRBJ1-1; no reliable D call. V was cut by 8 bases and J by 0 bases, with 10 bases left in between. The V gene's germline CDR1 is MNHEY and CDR2 SVGAGI. This CDR3 contains 13 residues.

The V and J genes are TRBV4-1 and TRBJ2-5; 8 nucleotides match TRBD2. The V gene's germline CDR1 is MGHRA and CDR2 YSYEKL. With 0 bases clipped from V and 5 bases from J, the junction kept 5 bases outside the gene matches. The CDR3 extends over 15 amino acids. The CDR3 is CASSQDLASGETQYF. CDR3 sequence (DNA): TGCGCCAGCAGCCAAGATTTGGCTAGCGGGGAGACCCAGTACTTC.

The V call is TRBV13, the J call TRBJ2-4; D unclear. The germline gives CDR1 PRHDT, CDR2 FYEKMQ (reference sequence). The CDR3 spans 15 residues. V was cut by 0 bases and J by 0 bases, with 6 bases left in between. Written as DNA, the CDR3 is TGTGCCAGCAGCTTAGGCTACCTAGCCAAAAACATTCAGTACTTC. Translating it yields CASSLGYLAKNIQYF.

This clone was counted only a few times. V gene TRBV30 combines with J gene TRBJ2-2; 9 bases are shared with TRBD2. Germline lookup yields CDR1 GTSNPN and CDR2 SVGIG (reference sequence). This CDR3 region has 13 residues. CDR3: CGLGVAGVRELFF. CDR3 bases: TGTGGTTTAGGGGTAGCGGGAGTACGGGAGCTGTTTTTT.